Listed below are T cell receptor beta chains from one sample, sequenced in a study of cytomegalovirus exposure and HLA in healthy donors. Measured with immunoSEQ multiplex PCR; TCRdb has only the in-frame clones, and not every one. This sample has around 61,000 clones, with roughly four fifths found just once. Specimen: PBMCs. The source of these receptors is a man in his forties in good health and CMV-seronegative. Each CDR3 is given with its conserved first and last residue. The D gene is left open where the match is weak. Size values are once, few and many counts, or a class for expanded clones, and some rows have none.

DNA	CDR3	D	size	V	J
TGTGCCAGCAGCAGGCTAGCGGGGGGTAACAATGAGCAGTTCTTC	CASSRLAGGNNEQFF	TRBD2	NA	TRBV7-8	TRBJ2-1
TGTGCCAGCTCTAGGACAGCCTATTCCTACGAGCAGTACTTC	CASSRTAYSYEQYF	NA	once	TRBV18	TRBJ2-7
TGCGCCAGCAGCCGATTACAGGGGGGGAATCAGCCCCAGCATTTT	CASSRLQGGNQPQHF	TRBD1	few	TRBV4-3	TRBJ1-5
TGTGCCAGCGGTAGACAGACCCAAGAGACCCAGTACTTC	CASGRQTQETQYF	NA	NA	TRBV25-1	TRBJ2-5
TGTGCCTGGAGTGTGGGACAGGGAGGTGAAAAACTGTTTTTT	CAWSVGQGGEKLFF	TRBD1	NA	TRBV30	TRBJ1-4
TGTGCCAGCAGTGAGGGCTTCCGGGACTCCGAGACCCAGTACTTC	CASSEGFRDSETQYF	NA	few	TRBV6-1	TRBJ2-5
TGTGCCAGCAGCGCCGACAGGATAGCTGAAGCTTTCTTT	CASSADRIAEAFF	NA	NA	TRBV6-1	TRBJ1-1
TGCGCCAGCAGCTTGGCCGGGGGGATCGGTCAGCCCCAGCATTTT	CASSLAGGIGQPQHF	NA	few	TRBV5-1	TRBJ1-5
TGTGCCAGCAGCGTAGGAGGAAATACGCAGTATTTT	CASSVGGNTQYF	NA	NA	TRBV9	TRBJ2-3
TGTGCCAGCAGCGCACGGGGGGCCCTTGGTTTGACCCAGTACTTC	CASSARGALGLTQYF	NA	NA	TRBV5-4	TRBJ2-5
TGTGCCAGTAGTATTGATGTGAGGAGTGGCTACACCTTC	CASSIDVRSGYTF	NA	NA	TRBV19	TRBJ1-2
TGTGCCAGCAGTGGAACCGGGACAGCGCGGGATACGCAGTATTTT	CASSGTGTARDTQYF	TRBD1	NA	TRBV27	TRBJ2-3
TGTGCCAGCATACCGGGACAGGTCAAAACTGAAAAACTGTTTTTT	CASIPGQVKTEKLFF	TRBD1	NA	TRBV2	TRBJ1-4
TGTGCCATCAGTCGACTAGCGGGGGGTTTTGAGCAGTTCTTC	CAISRLAGGFEQFF	TRBD2	NA	TRBV10-3	TRBJ2-1
TGTGCCAGCAGCCTAACGGACAGTAGCACAGATACGCAGTATTTT	CASSLTDSSTDTQYF	NA	NA	TRBV4-2	TRBJ2-3
TGTGCCAGCAGGCCGGGTGCTCATGTTTCACCCCTCCACTTT	CASRPGAHVSPLHF	NA	NA	TRBV28	TRBJ1-6
TGTGCCTCGGGGGTAACCTACAATGAGCAGTTCTTC	CASGVTYNEQFF	NA	NA	TRBV6-1	TRBJ2-1
TGTGCCAGCAGTGAAGACAGGGGTACTGAAGCTTTCTTT	CASSEDRGTEAFF	TRBD1	NA	TRBV2	TRBJ1-1
TGTGCCAGCAGCGGGACAGGGGGGAACTATGGCTACACCTTC	CASSGTGGNYGYTF	TRBD1	NA	TRBV2	TRBJ1-2
TGTGCCAGCAGTCTGACTCGGTGGAGGGACGAGCAGTACTTC	CASSLTRWRDEQYF	NA	NA	TRBV6-1	TRBJ2-7
TGTGCCAGCAGCCCGGATGGAGAGTATTCACCCCTCCACTTT	CASSPDGEYSPLHF	NA	NA	TRBV5-4	TRBJ1-6
TGCGCCAGCAGCCAACCTTCGGGACATCTAAACACCGGGGAGCTGTTTTTT	CASSQPSGHLNTGELFF	NA	NA	TRBV4-3	TRBJ2-2
TGTGCCAGTAGCTCGGGGGGGGATGGCTACACCTTC	CASSSGGDGYTF	NA	NA	TRBV19	TRBJ1-2
TGTGCCAGCAGCTCCGGACAGGCCGGTTCTGGAAACACCATATATTTT	CASSSGQAGSGNTIYF	TRBD1	NA	TRBV11-3	TRBJ1-3
TGTGCCAGCAGCCAAGATGGAACGAGGGTGTACAATGAGCAGTTCTTC	CASSQDGTRVYNEQFF	NA	NA	TRBV14	TRBJ2-1
TGTGCCAGCAGCAAGTCAGGCTCTAATGAAAAACTGTTTTTT	CASSKSGSNEKLFF	NA	NA	TRBV5-4	TRBJ1-4
TGTGCCAGCACTCGACAGGGGCCCATGAACACTGAAGCTTTCTTT	CASTRQGPMNTEAFF	TRBD1	NA	TRBV28	TRBJ1-1
TGTGCCAGCTCACCTTTTGGGACAGGGCCTCTGGGGGCCAACGTCCTGACTTTC	CASSPFGTGPLGANVLTF	TRBD1	once	TRBV18	TRBJ2-6
TGTGCCTGGACCACCGGGACACCGAACACCGGGGAGCTGTTTTTT	CAWTTGTPNTGELFF	NA	NA	TRBV30	TRBJ2-2
TGTGCCAGCAGCTACGGACAGGGCTCTGGAAACACCATATATTTT	CASSYGQGSGNTIYF	TRBD1	once	TRBV5-4	TRBJ1-3
TGTGCCAGCAGCTTAGGGGTCGGAGTCGACAAAAACATTCAGTACTTC	CASSLGVGVDKNIQYF	NA	NA	TRBV11-2	TRBJ2-4
TGTGCCAGCAGTGAAAGGACAGGGGCATTTTATGGCTACACCTTC	CASSERTGAFYGYTF	TRBD1	NA	TRBV25-1	TRBJ1-2
TGTGCCAGCAGCGAAATGACACGACCCCCTCAGCCCCAGCATTTT	CASSEMTRPPQPQHF	NA	once	TRBV7-2	TRBJ1-5
TGTGCCAGCAGACTCACCTCCCCGGGACAGGGAATATCCACTGAAGCTTTCTTT	CASRLTSPGQGISTEAFF	TRBD1	NA	TRBV6-4	TRBJ1-1
TGTGCCAGCAGGAGCCCAGGGGGCTTTCAAGAGACCCAGTACTTC	CASRSPGGFQETQYF	TRBD1	NA	TRBV6-1	TRBJ2-5
TGTGCCAGCAGCTTGACTCCAGGGGGTGCTGAAGCTTTCTTT	CASSLTPGGAEAFF	TRBD1	NA	TRBV5-8	TRBJ1-1
TGCAGCGTTGAAGGGGGGCGAGCTAACTATGGCTACACCTTC	CSVEGGRANYGYTF	NA	NA	TRBV29-1	TRBJ1-2
TGTGCCAGCAGCGCGGGACAGGAAAACTCCTACGAGCAGTACTTC	CASSAGQENSYEQYF	TRBD1	NA	TRBV7-9	TRBJ2-7
TGTGCCAGCAGCTTAAGTCCAGTACAAGAGACCCAGTACTTC	CASSLSPVQETQYF	NA	NA	TRBV7-2	TRBJ2-5
TGTGCCAGCAGTTTTTCAGGGCTGAACACTGAAGCTTTCTTT	CASSFSGLNTEAFF	NA	NA	TRBV27	TRBJ1-1
TGTGCCAGCAGCGTTACGGCAACTAATGAAAAACTGTTTTTT	CASSVTATNEKLFF	NA	few	TRBV9	TRBJ1-4
TGTGCCAGCAGCGCGCAAGGACAAGATAATTCACCCCTCCACTTT	CASSAQGQDNSPLHF	NA	NA	TRBV7-8	TRBJ1-6
TGCGCCAGCAGCTGGACAGGGGCCGGGGAGCTGTTTTTT	CASSWTGAGELFF	TRBD1	NA	TRBV5-1	TRBJ2-2
TGTGCCAGCAGCTCCGGCGGCGGGGGGGCCCCAGATACGCAGTATTTT	CASSSGGGGAPDTQYF	TRBD2	NA	TRBV7-8	TRBJ2-3
TGTGCCAGCAGCTCCGGAGGGGCCTACGAGCAGTACTTC	CASSSGGAYEQYF	NA	few	TRBV5-6	TRBJ2-7